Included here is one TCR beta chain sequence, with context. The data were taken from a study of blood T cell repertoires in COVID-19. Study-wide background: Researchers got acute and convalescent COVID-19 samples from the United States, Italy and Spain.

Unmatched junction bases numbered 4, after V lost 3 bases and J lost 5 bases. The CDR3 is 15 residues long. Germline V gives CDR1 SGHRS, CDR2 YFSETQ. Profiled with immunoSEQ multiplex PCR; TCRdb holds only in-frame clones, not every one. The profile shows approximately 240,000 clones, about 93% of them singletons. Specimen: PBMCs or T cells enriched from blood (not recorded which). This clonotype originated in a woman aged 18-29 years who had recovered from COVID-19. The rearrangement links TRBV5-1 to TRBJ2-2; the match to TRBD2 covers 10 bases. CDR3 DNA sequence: TGCGCCAGCAGCTCAGCGGGGGGGCAAACCGGGGAGCTGTTTTTT. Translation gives CASSSAGGQTGELFF.